A selection of T cell receptor beta chains follows, all from one sample in a study of beta chain features in type 1 diabetes. Profiled with immunoSEQ multiplex PCR; TCRdb holds only in-frame clones, not every one. The sample contains about 250,000 clones, 14% of which appear only once. The sample comprised naive CD4+ T cells from blood. These receptors were taken from a woman in her 40s in good health. The CDR3 runs from the conserved cysteine through the conserved F or W. The D gene is left open where the match is weak. Rows may omit the clone size; those that give it use once, few, many or a size class.

d_gene: TRBD1; abundance: .; j_gene: TRBJ2-2; v_gene: TRBV4-2; CDR3nt: TGTGCCAGCAGCCAAGACGGTAGACAGGGGAAGGACACCGGGGAGCTGTTTTTT; CDR3aa: CASSQDGRQGKDTGELFF
d_gene: .; abundance: .; j_gene: TRBJ1-1; v_gene: TRBV21-1; CDR3nt: TGTGCCAGCAGCAAAGCCGCCCCAGGGGGTACTGAAGCTTTCTTT; CDR3aa: CASSKAAPGGTEAFF
d_gene: .; abundance: few; j_gene: TRBJ2-7; v_gene: TRBV7-9; CDR3nt: TGTGCCAGCAGCGATGGACAGTACTCCTACGAGCAGTACTTC; CDR3aa: CASSDGQYSYEQYF
d_gene: TRBD1; abundance: few; j_gene: TRBJ1-2; v_gene: TRBV6-5; CDR3nt: TGTGCCAGCAGTCGTTCCGGGACAGGGTATGGCTACACCTTC; CDR3aa: CASSRSGTGYGYTF
d_gene: .; abundance: .; j_gene: TRBJ1-1; v_gene: TRBV29-1; CDR3nt: TGCAGCGTTGATGCACTAAGCGGGGACACTGAAGCTTTCTTT; CDR3aa: CSVDALSGDTEAFF
d_gene: .; abundance: few; j_gene: TRBJ1-6; v_gene: TRBV28; CDR3nt: TGTGCCAGCAGTCCTCGCAGGGCTCATAATTCACCCCTCCACTTT; CDR3aa: CASSPRRAHNSPLHF
d_gene: TRBD1; abundance: .; j_gene: TRBJ1-1; v_gene: TRBV20-1; CDR3nt: TGCAGTGGTTGGACAGGCGCTGAAGCTTTCTTT; CDR3aa: CSGWTGAEAFF
d_gene: .; abundance: many; j_gene: TRBJ2-5; v_gene: TRBV4-1; CDR3nt: TGCGCCAGCAGCCAATCCGGGACTCAAGAGACCCAGTACTTC; CDR3aa: CASSQSGTQETQYF
d_gene: TRBD1; abundance: .; j_gene: TRBJ1-1; v_gene: TRBV28; CDR3nt: TGTGCCAGCACTCACAGGGGTTGGGATGAAGCTTTCTTT; CDR3aa: CASTHRGWDEAFF
d_gene: TRBD1; abundance: once; j_gene: TRBJ2-3; v_gene: TRBV6-1; CDR3nt: TGTGCCAGCAGCGACAGGGGATGGAGCACAGATACGCAGTATTTT; CDR3aa: CASSDRGWSTDTQYF
d_gene: .; abundance: .; j_gene: TRBJ1-1; v_gene: TRBV18; CDR3nt: TGTGCCAGCTCACCAAGTCGAGAATTGAGATCGAACACTGAAGCTTTCTTT; CDR3aa: CASSPSRELRSNTEAFF
d_gene: .; abundance: .; j_gene: TRBJ1-1; v_gene: TRBV5-1; CDR3nt: TGCGCCAGCAGCTTGGGACAAGACACTGAAGCTTTCTTT; CDR3aa: CASSLGQDTEAFF
d_gene: .; abundance: .; j_gene: TRBJ2-1; v_gene: TRBV19; CDR3nt: TGTGCCAGTAGTCCCTCGACAGGACACAATGAGCAGTTCTTC; CDR3aa: CASSPSTGHNEQFF
d_gene: TRBD2; abundance: .; j_gene: TRBJ2-5; v_gene: TRBV5-1; CDR3nt: TGCGCCAGCAGCCCCCCGGGAGGACAAGAGACCCAGTACTTC; CDR3aa: CASSPPGGQETQYF
d_gene: TRBD2; abundance: .; j_gene: TRBJ2-7; v_gene: TRBV7-2; CDR3nt: TGTGCCAGCAGCCAAAATGTAGCGGGGGGACTCTACGAGCAGTACTTC; CDR3aa: CASSQNVAGGLYEQYF
d_gene: .; abundance: .; j_gene: TRBJ2-3; v_gene: TRBV21-1; CDR3nt: TGTGCCAGCAGCAAAGCGCTTTGGGCCAGGAGGGTTTACACAGATACGCAGTATTTT; CDR3aa: CASSKALWARRVYTDTQYF
d_gene: .; abundance: few; j_gene: TRBJ1-1; v_gene: TRBV7-9; CDR3nt: TGTGCCAGCAGCTACCGCGAGCTTGAAGCTTTCTTT; CDR3aa: CASSYRELEAFF